Listed below are T cell receptor beta chains from one sample, sequenced in a study of spatial heterogeneity in lung cancer. TCRdb called the 5' RACE reads again in MiXCR, with one record for every CDR3 protein. Of some 3,000 distinct CDR3 sequences in the sample, more than 8.5% were seen once. The sample was normal lung tissue next to the tumor, taken at surgery. These receptors all come from a female donor with early-stage non-small cell lung cancer. Each CDR3 is given with its conserved first and last residue. D genes are given only for firm matches. For some rows the clone size is stated as once, few or many, or as a class when expanded; others skip it.

J gene	D gene	clone size	CDR3 length	V gene	CDR3 protein	CDR3 DNA
TRBJ1-5	.	medium-sized	14	TRBV7-2	CASSPSYGNQPQHF	TGTGCCAGCAGCCCCTCATATGGCAATCAGCCCCAGCATTTT
TRBJ2-3	TRBD2	many	13	TRBV29-1	CSARLPGLATQYF	TGCAGCGCGCGCTTGCCGGGACTAGCTACGCAGTATTTT
TRBJ2-2	.	many	17	TRBV9	CASSVSRDRTNTGELFF	TGTGCCAGCAGCGTGAGTCGTGACAGAACGAACACCGGGGAGCTGTTTTTT
TRBJ1-2	.	many	14	TRBV20-1	CSASSGTHDYGYTF	TGCAGTGCTTCCAGCGGGACACACGACTATGGCTACACCTTC
TRBJ2-3	.	medium-sized	14	TRBV28	CASSSSGGTDTQYF	TGTGCCAGCAGCTCATCTGGGGGCACAGATACGCAGTATTTT
TRBJ2-7	.	medium-sized	12	TRBV6-6	CASSGTTYEQYF	TGTGCCAGCAGCGGGACGACGTACGAGCAGTACTTC
TRBJ1-4	.	many	15	TRBV7-2	CASSLAGWAGEKLFF	TGTGCCAGCAGCCTGGCAGGGTGGGCCGGTGAAAAACTGTTTTTT
TRBJ2-1	.	few	14	TRBV28	CASSLSSQLNEQFF	TGTGCCAGCAGTTTAAGTTCCCAGTTGAATGAGCAGTTCTTC
TRBJ2-3	TRBD1	.	14	TRBV29-1	CSVEGQGQTDTQYF	TGCAGCGTAGAGGGACAGGGACAAACAGATACGCAGTATTTT
TRBJ2-7	.	medium-sized	12	TRBV28	CASSLNPSEQYF	TGTGCCAGCAGTTTGAACCCTAGTGAGCAGTACTTC
TRBJ2-2	.	many	17	TRBV6-5	CASSYSKAAGWTGELFF	TGTGCCAGCAGTTACTCGAAAGCGGCGGGCTGGACCGGGGAGCTGTTTTTT
TRBJ2-3	TRBD2	medium-sized	16	TRBV28	CASSPRGAGGKDTQYF	TGTGCCAGCAGTCCTAGAGGGGCGGGGGGCAAAGATACGCAGTATTTT
TRBJ2-1	.	medium-sized	19	TRBV7-9	CASSLGGQGPSGVYNEQFF	TGTGCCAGCAGCTTAGGAGGACAGGGCCCTAGCGGGGTCTACAATGAGCAGTTCTTC
TRBJ2-5	TRBD2	medium-sized	13	TRBV29-1	CSVIAGVFETQYF	TGCAGCGTTATAGCGGGAGTCTTTGAGACCCAGTACTTC
TRBJ2-3	TRBD2	medium-sized	14	TRBV27	CASRWDYQSDTQYF	TGTGCCAGCCGATGGGACTACCAGTCGGATACGCAGTATTTT
TRBJ2-6	.	.	14	TRBV29-1	CSVEDNSGANVLTF	TGCAGCGTTGAAGACAACTCTGGGGCCAACGTCCTGACTTTC
TRBJ2-7	.	medium-sized	14	TRBV2	CASSESVRVYEQYF	TGTGCCAGCAGTGAATCCGTCAGGGTCTACGAGCAGTACTTC
TRBJ2-3	.	medium-sized	13	TRBV11-2	CASSLNSPDTQYF	TGTGCCAGCAGCTTAAACAGTCCAGATACGCAGTATTTT
TRBJ2-7	.	medium-sized	14	TRBV20-1	CSARPGAQTGEQYF	TGCAGTGCTCGCCCGGGTGCCCAAACAGGCGAGCAGTACTTC
TRBJ1-1	.	few	18	TRBV28	CASTPQSRGVGGNTEAFF	TGTGCCAGCACCCCTCAGAGCCGAGGGGTTGGGGGGAACACTGAAGCTTTCTTT
TRBJ2-1	.	.	14	TRBV19	CASTVTSSYNEQFF	TGTGCCAGTACGGTGACGAGCTCCTACAATGAGCAGTTCTTC
TRBJ2-7	.	medium-sized	13	TRBV24-1	CATSEGASYEQYF	TGTGCCACCAGTGAAGGGGCCAGCTACGAGCAGTACTTC
TRBJ2-1	TRBD2	medium-sized	15	TRBV19	CASSRSGGIYNEQFF	TGTGCCAGTAGCCGTAGCGGGGGAATCTACAATGAGCAGTTCTTC
TRBJ1-5	TRBD1	medium-sized	15	TRBV11-2	CASSYGTGGGQPQHF	TGTGCCAGCAGTTACGGGACAGGGGGCGGGCAGCCCCAGCATTTT
TRBJ2-5	.	few	17	TRBV6-6	CASSYSRGLSYQETQYF	TGTGCCAGCAGTTACTCTCGAGGGCTTTCCTACCAAGAGACCCAGTACTTC
TRBJ1-1	.	medium-sized	15	TRBV12-3/TRBV12-4	CASSSTGTPNTEAFF	TGTGCCAGCAGCTCAACCGGGACCCCAAACACTGAAGCTTTCTTT
TRBJ2-1	TRBD2	medium-sized	17	TRBV6-1	CASSANPGLAGGYEQFF	TGTGCCAGCAGTGCCAATCCGGGACTAGCGGGAGGGTATGAGCAGTTCTTC
TRBJ2-3	.	.	14	TRBV7-2	CASSSGLTTDTQYF	TGTGCCAGCAGCTCGGGACTCACCACAGATACGCAGTATTTT
TRBJ1-2	.	few	11	TRBV9	CASSAGYGYTF	TGTGCCAGCAGCGCAGGCTATGGCTACACCTTC
TRBJ2-1	.	many	13	TRBV2	CATRRGRDNEQFF	TGTGCCACCAGAAGGGGCCGGGACAATGAGCAGTTCTTC
TRBJ1-4	TRBD1	medium-sized	15	TRBV6-2/TRBV6-3	CASSRPGQGGEKLFF	TGTGCCAGCAGTCGGCCGGGACAGGGGGGCGAAAAACTGTTTTTT
TRBJ2-1	TRBD2	.	13	TRBV12-3/TRBV12-4	CASRVAGTKEQFF	TGTGCCAGCAGGGTAGCGGGGACGAAGGAGCAGTTCTTC
TRBJ1-2	TRBD1	medium-sized	12	TRBV11-2	CASTGGSYGYTF	TGTGCCAGCACAGGGGGTTCCTATGGCTACACCTTC
TRBJ1-2	.	medium-sized	15	TRBV28	CASSLFGQAAYGYTF	TGTGCCAGCAGTTTATTTGGGCAGGCGGCCTATGGCTACACCTTC
TRBJ2-7	.	many	13	TRBV14	CASSQDRAYEQYF	TGTGCCAGCAGCCAAGACCGAGCCTACGAGCAGTACTTC
TRBJ1-2	TRBD1	few	14	TRBV30	CAWSDENRGWGYTF	TGTGCCTGGAGTGACGAAAACAGGGGTTGGGGCTACACCTTC
TRBJ1-1	.	many	10	TRBV29-1	CSVTDTEAFF	TGCAGCGTGACCGACACTGAAGCTTTCTTT
TRBJ1-1	.	medium-sized	15	TRBV7-9	CASSFGTSMNTEAFF	TGTGCCAGCAGCTTCGGGACATCGATGAACACTGAAGCTTTCTTT
TRBJ1-5	.	medium-sized	14	TRBV10-3	CAISEGRLNQPQHF	TGTGCCATCAGTGAGGGAAGGTTGAATCAGCCCCAGCATTTT
TRBJ2-5	TRBD2	medium-sized	17	TRBV5-6	CASSQLAGATMQETQYF	TGTGCCAGCAGCCAACTAGCGGGGGCCACCATGCAAGAGACCCAGTACTTC
TRBJ1-2	TRBD1	medium-sized	14	TRBV6-5	CASRFGQGPNGYTF	TGTGCCAGCAGATTCGGACAGGGACCGAATGGCTACACCTTC
TRBJ2-1	.	medium-sized	11	TRBV2	CASSEQVKQFF	TGTGCCAGCAGTGAACAGGTGAAGCAGTTCTTC
TRBJ2-3	TRBD2	many	19	TRBV6-2/TRBV6-3	CASSFEAATSGTLTDTQYF	TGTGCCAGCAGTTTCGAGGCAGCGACTAGCGGGACCCTCACAGATACGCAGTATTTT